The 26 T cell receptor beta chains below were found in one sample sequenced in a study of cytotoxic CD8 clonotypes in ibrutinib-treated CLL. The method was immunoSEQ multiplex PCR; TCRdb's version includes in-frame clones alone and lacks a portion of them. The repertoire holds approximately 280,000 clones, with approximately 79% as singletons. Material: PBMCs, obtained at disease progression, from a patient treated with ibrutinib. Source of these receptors: a human donor with chronic lymphocytic leukemia.

The J gene is TRBJ1-2, the V gene TRBV18; TRBD1 agrees at 10 bases. CDR1 is KGHSH, CDR2 LQKENI, per germline. The CDR3 loop spans 15 amino acids. V lost 3 bases, J lost 7 bases, and 8 bases stayed unmatched. The CDR3 region is CASSPGRDRGSGYTF. The CDR3 DNA follows: TGTGCCAGCTCACCGGGACGGGACAGGGGATCTGGCTACACCTTC.

This chain joins TRBV7-6 and TRBJ2-5; D could derive from TRBD1 or TRBD2 (5 bases each). The CDR3 has 14 residues. Trimming took 0 bases from V and 6 from J, leaving 11 bases between them. Germline V gene data show CDR1 as SGHVS and CDR2 as FNYEAQ. The CDR3, as DNA: TGTGCCAGCAGCTTAGCAAGAGGGGAGAAGACCCAGTACTTC. Amino acid sequence: CASSLARGEKTQYF.

Here the CDR3 reads CASSSSRGWHEQYF. The CDR3, as DNA: TGTGCCAGCAGCTCTTCGAGGGGGTGGCACGAGCAGTACTTC. V is TRBV11-2 and J is TRBJ2-7; TRBD1 might be the D (6 bases). Germline V gives CDR1 SGHAT, CDR2 FQNNGV. This CDR3 comprises 14 residues. Trimming pared 4 bases from V and 5 bases from J, leaving 15 bases between. Full variable domain (missing parts from reference TRBV11-2 and TRBJ2-7): EAGVAQSPRYKIIEKRQSVAFWCNPISGHATLYWYQQILGQGPKLLIQFQNNGVVDDSQLPKDRFSAERLKGVDSTLKIQPAKLEDSAVYLCASSSSRGWHEQYFGPGTRLTVT.

The rearrangement links TRBV5-1 to TRBJ1-1; D ambiguous. Germline assignment: CDR1 SGHRS and CDR2 YFSETQ. Trimming took off 6 bases at V and 6 bases at J, with 15 bases between the two ends. The CDR3 is made up of 13 amino acids. CDR3 protein: CASNPAGGPEAFF. CDR3 bases: TGCGCCAGCAATCCCGCGGGAGGGCCTGAAGCTTTCTTT.

The rearrangement uses TRBV29-1 and TRBJ1-2, with a possible D match to TRBD1 (5 bases). Trimming stripped 7 bases from V and 2 bases from J, with 17 bases between. Germline lookup yields CDR1 SQVTM and CDR2 ANQGSEA. The CDR3 length is 14 residues. CDR3 sequence: CSASISGGNYGYTF. In DNA, the CDR3 is TGCAGCGCCTCGATATCCGGGGGAAACTATGGCTACACCTTC.

This clone was counted between two and nine times. J is TRBJ2-7 and V is TRBV10-3; no firm D call. Germline CDR1 reads ENHRY; CDR2 reads SYGVKD. This CDR3 is 14 amino acids long. V was clipped by 8 bases and J by 3 bases, with 17 bases between them. The CDR3 reads CAIHFKGTSYEQYF. DNA of the CDR3: TGTGCCATCCATTTTAAAGGCACCAGCTACGAGCAGTACTTC.

This chain connects TRBV6-4 to TRBJ2-7, with D perhaps TRBD1 (5 bases). The germline V gene has CDR1 MRHNA and CDR2 SNTAGT. The CDR3 loop spans 15 amino acids. The V gene lost 3 bases and the J gene lost 2 bases, with 14 bases spanning the gap. The DNA for the CDR3 is TGTGCCAGCAGTGAGGTGGCAGGGTGGCCCTACGAGCAGTACTTC. It specifies CASSEVAGWPYEQYF.

The gene calls are TRBV7-3 and TRBJ2-1, with 7 positions matching TRBD1. V lost 0 bases to trimming and J lost 1 base; unmatched junction nucleotides: 3. Germline assignment: CDR1 SGHTA and CDR2 FQGTGA. This CDR3 comprises 16 residues. The CDR3 bases are TGTGCCAGCAGCTTAACGCCCAGGGGGTCCTACAATGAGCAGTTCTTC. Its translation: CASSLTPRGSYNEQFF.

The chain carries TRBV9 and TRBJ2-3, with 9 bases aligning to TRBD2. CDR1 is SGDLS and CDR2 is YYNGEE in the germline V gene. This CDR3 has 16 amino acids. The trim removed 3 bases at V and 1 base at J, leaving 6 bases unmatched. This CDR3 is CASSARAGGGTDTQYF. The DNA of the CDR3 is TGTGCCAGCAGCGCCCGAGCGGGGGGAGGCACAGATACGCAGTATTTT. The entire variable domain, with the rest obtained from reference TRBV9 and TRBJ2-3, is as follows: DSGVTQTPKHLITATGQRVTLRCSPRSGDLSVYWYQQSLDQGLQFLIQYYNGEERAKGNILERFSAQQFPDLHSELNLSSLELGDSALYFCASSARAGGGTDTQYFGPGTRLTVL.

The chain has TRBV7-9 and TRBJ1-2; 8 bases map to TRBD1. V gave up 4 bases and J gave up 8 bases; unmatched junction bases: 12. The V gene's germline CDR1 is SEHNR and CDR2 FQNEAQ (reference sequence). The CDR3 covers 15 residues. CDR3 region: CASSSTRTGMSGYTF. The CDR3 DNA follows: TGTGCCAGCAGCTCGACTAGGACAGGGATGAGCGGCTACACCTTC.

The rearrangement joins TRBV7-6 to TRBJ2-3, with 11 bases lining up with TRBD2. CDR1 SGHVS and CDR2 FNYEAQ come from the germline V gene. The CDR3 has 15 amino acids. Unmatched junction bases numbered 11, after V lost 5 bases and J lost 10 bases. CDR3 amino acids: CASSILAGGLSPQYF. The CDR3 DNA follows: TGTGCCAGCAGCATCCTAGCGGGAGGACTCTCTCCGCAGTATTTT.

The sample holds a few counts of this clone. The CDR3 DNA sequence: TGTGCCAGCAGTCCCCCCGGTGGGTTTGGCGGCTACACCTTC. It specifies CASSPPGGFGGYTF. This chain uses TRBV27 with TRBJ1-2; D is ambiguous. The germline V gene has CDR1 MNHEY and CDR2 SMNVEV (reference sequence). V was trimmed by 5 bases and J by 8 bases, leaving 18 bases between them. The CDR3 spans 14 residues.

The chain recombines TRBV6-6 with TRBJ1-2; TRBD1 matches 7 bases. Trimming removed 2 bases from V and 8 bases from J; junction bases left unmatched: 14. This CDR3 has 16 residues. CDR1 and CDR2 (germline): MNHNY, SVGAGI (reference sequence). As DNA, the CDR3 is TGTGCCAGCAGTTACGGGACAGCGCCCTTGGGATGGGGCTACACCTTC. It encodes CASSYGTAPLGWGYTF.

This chain links TRBV5-6 with TRBJ2-2; D not resolved. Germline V lookup: CDR1 SGHDT, CDR2 YYEEEE. V was pared by 0 bases and J by 0 bases, with 6 bases between. This CDR3 has 15 residues. The CDR3 DNA reads as TGTGCCAGCAGCTTGGACACAACGAACACCGGGGAGCTGTTTTTT. Translated: CASSLDTTNTGELFF.

V gene TRBV9 combines with J gene TRBJ2-3; D gene ambiguous. Trimming took off 0 bases at V and 6 bases at J, with 8 bases between the two ends. Germline CDR1 reads SGDLS; CDR2 reads YYNGEE. This CDR3 is 13 amino acids long. CDR3 region: CASSVGNFDTQYF. CDR3 coding DNA: TGTGCCAGCAGCGTAGGAAACTTTGATACGCAGTATTTT. Filled out from reference TRBV9 and TRBJ2-3, the complete variable domain reads DSGVTQTPKHLITATGQRVTLRCSPRSGDLSVYWYQQSLDQGLQFLIQYYNGEERAKGNILERFSAQQFPDLHSELNLSSLELGDSALYFCASSVGNFDTQYFGPGTRLTVL.

CDR3 in amino acids: CASSLKRDRGEGYTF. The CDR3 nucleotides are TGTGCCAGCAGCTTAAAGAGGGATCGGGGGGAAGGCTACACCTTC. J is TRBJ1-2 and V is TRBV7-8; D may be TRBD1 (5 bases). The CDR3 is 15 amino acids. V lost 2 bases, J lost 8 bases, and 18 bases lay in between. Germline CDR1 SGHVS, CDR2 FQNEAQ. The full variable domain, its missing parts supplied by reference TRBV7-8 and TRBJ1-2, is GAGVSQSPRYKVAKRGQDVALRCDPISGHVSLFWYQQALGQGPEFLTYFQNEAQLDKSGLPSDRFFAERPEGSVSTLKIQRTQQEDSAVYLCASSLKRDRGEGYTFGSGTRLTVV.

This clone was counted a few times. This sequence joins TRBV18 and TRBJ2-1; 11 bases are a match to TRBD2. After removal of 4 bases from V and 6 bases from J, the junction contained 2 bases not matched to a gene. Per germline, CDR1 KGHSH and CDR2 LQKENI. The CDR3 consists of 14 residues. The DNA of the CDR3 is TGTGCCAGCTCACACGGGACTAGCGGCAATGAGCAGTTCTTC. Protein product: CASSHGTSGNEQFF.

The chain combines TRBV6-5 with TRBJ2-1; D might be TRBD1 or TRBD2, each matching 5 bases. Between the trimmed V and J ends, which lost 1 base and 8 bases, there was a span of 12 bases. Germline loops: CDR1 MNHEY, CDR2 SVGAGI. The CDR3 length is 14 residues. CDR3 in amino acids: CASSYWNRRHEQFF. The CDR3 DNA sequence: TGTGCCAGCAGTTACTGGAACAGGAGGCATGAGCAGTTCTTC.

This chain links TRBV7-8 with TRBJ1-6; 7 bases match TRBD1. The CDR3 covers 17 residues. J was trimmed by 9 bases and V by 7 bases; bases with no gene match: 18. Germline-derived CDR1 and CDR2 are SGHVS and FQNEAQ. The CDR3 bases are TGTGCCAGCAAACCGTCGGTGGAGCGACAGGGCGCTTCACCCCTCCACTTT. Amino acids: CASKPSVERQGASPLHF.

The gene calls are TRBV27 and TRBJ2-7; D ambiguous. The CDR3 runs 14 residues. The ends were cut back, 5 bases at V and 2 bases at J, with 13 bases in the middle. Germline CDR1 and CDR2: MNHEY and SMNVEV (reference sequence). The CDR3: CASSLRGLPYEQYF. In DNA, the CDR3 is TGTGCCAGCAGTCTTCGTGGTCTCCCCTACGAGCAGTACTTC.

This clone came up once. The rearrangement uses TRBV7-2 and TRBJ1-4; possible D gene TRBD1, 6 bases. The CDR3 sequence is 12 residues long. Germline CDR1 reads SGHTA; CDR2 reads FQGNSA. V was pared by 4 bases and J by 8 bases, with 8 bases between. The CDR3: CASSYGQEKLFF. For the CDR3, the DNA is TGTGCCAGCAGCTACGGACAGGAAAAACTGTTTTTT.

This clone was observed a single time. This chain uses TRBV6-1 with TRBJ2-2; D not resolved. The CDR3 length is 14 residues. Germline V gives CDR1 MNHNS, CDR2 SASEGT. V lost 7 bases and J lost 2, with 11 bases in between. CDR3 loop: CASTGQINTGELFF. CDR3 sequence (DNA): TGTGCCAGCACGGGCCAGATAAACACCGGGGAGCTGTTTTTT.

Written as DNA, the CDR3 is TGCGCCAGCAGCTTGGAGGGGACAGGGTCCTACGAGCAGTACTTC. Protein product: CASSLEGTGSYEQYF. The J gene is TRBJ2-7, the V gene TRBV5-1; 9 nucleotides align to TRBD1. Losses at the gene ends were 0 bases for V and 1 base for J; bases not matched to a gene: 2. The germline V gene has CDR1 SGHRS and CDR2 YFSETQ. CDR3 length: 15 amino acids.

The genes are TRBV4-1 and TRBJ2-2; D not resolved. Germline V gene lookup returns CDR1 MGHRA and CDR2 YSYEKL. The V gene lost 3 bases and the J gene lost 0 bases, with 14 bases spanning the gap. CDR3 size: 17 residues. The CDR3 reads CASSQPLDLANTGELFF. The CDR3 DNA follows: TGCGCCAGCAGCCAGCCCCTGGACCTGGCGAACACCGGGGAGCTGTTTTTT.

The V call is TRBV7-3, the J call TRBJ2-1, with no clear D. The V gene's germline CDR1 is SGHTA and CDR2 FQGTGA. The CDR3 consists of 16 residues. Trimming took 5 bases from V and 5 from J, leaving 19 bases between them. The CDR3 DNA is TGTGCCAGCAGCCCTGTGGGCCGGGTAGGACACAATGAGCAGTTCTTC. This gives the protein CASSPVGRVGHNEQFF.

The CDR3: CASSQVSGGDYEQYF. The CDR3 nucleotides read TGCGCCAGCAGCCAAGTCTCCGGGGGCGACTACGAGCAGTACTTC. The chain has TRBV4-1 and TRBJ2-7, with D possibly called TRBD1 or TRBD2 (6 bases each). This CDR3 has 15 residues. Germline CDR1 MGHRA, CDR2 YSYEKL. V lost 1 base, J lost 3 bases, and 13 bases lay in between.